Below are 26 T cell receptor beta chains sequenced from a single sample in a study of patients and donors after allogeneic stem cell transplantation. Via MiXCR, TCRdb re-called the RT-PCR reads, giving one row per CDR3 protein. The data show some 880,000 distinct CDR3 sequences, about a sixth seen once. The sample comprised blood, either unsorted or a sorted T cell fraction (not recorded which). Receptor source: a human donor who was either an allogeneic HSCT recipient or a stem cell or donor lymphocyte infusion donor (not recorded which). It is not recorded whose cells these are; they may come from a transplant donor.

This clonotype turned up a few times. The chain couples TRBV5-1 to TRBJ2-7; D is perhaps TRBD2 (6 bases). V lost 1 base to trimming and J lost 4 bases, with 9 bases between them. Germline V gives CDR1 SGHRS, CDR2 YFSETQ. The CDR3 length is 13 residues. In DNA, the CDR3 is TGCGCCAGCAGCTTGCAGGAGGGATACGAGCAGTACTTC. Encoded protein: CASSLQEGYEQYF.

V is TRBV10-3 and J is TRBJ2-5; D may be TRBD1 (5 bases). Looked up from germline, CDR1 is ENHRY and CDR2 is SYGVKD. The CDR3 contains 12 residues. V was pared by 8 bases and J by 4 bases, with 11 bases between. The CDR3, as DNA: TGTGCCATCGCAGGGAATCGAGAGACCCAGTACTTC. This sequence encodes CAIAGNRETQYF.

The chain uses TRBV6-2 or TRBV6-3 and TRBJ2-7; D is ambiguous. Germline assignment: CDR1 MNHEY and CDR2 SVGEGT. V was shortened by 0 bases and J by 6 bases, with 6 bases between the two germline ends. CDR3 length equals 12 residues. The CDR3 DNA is TGTGCCAGCAGTTACTCCCAGCTCGAGCAGTACTTC. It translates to CASSYSQLEQYF.

CDR3: CATSRGAGSGNTIYF. In DNA, the CDR3 is TGTGCCACCAGCAGAGGGGCAGGCTCTGGAAACACCATATATTTT. The chain employs TRBV15 and TRBJ1-3; D unclear. The germline V gene has CDR1 LNHNV and CDR2 YYDKDF (reference sequence). Trimming shortened V by 1 base and J by 0 bases, and 7 bases separated the two germline ends. The length of the CDR3 is 15 residues.

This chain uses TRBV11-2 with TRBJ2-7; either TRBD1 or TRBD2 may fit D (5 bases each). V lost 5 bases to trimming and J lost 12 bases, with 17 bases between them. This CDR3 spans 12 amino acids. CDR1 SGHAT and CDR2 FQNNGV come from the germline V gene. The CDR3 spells CASSAIRGIGYF. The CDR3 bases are TGTGCCAGCAGCGCGATTCGGGGCATAGGGTACTTC.

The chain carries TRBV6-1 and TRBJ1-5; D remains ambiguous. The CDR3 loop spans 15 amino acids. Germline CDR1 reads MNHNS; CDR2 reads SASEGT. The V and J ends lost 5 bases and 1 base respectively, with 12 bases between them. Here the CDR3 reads CASSLRLQSNQPQHF. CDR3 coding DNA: TGTGCCAGCAGTCTACGATTACAGAGCAATCAGCCCCAGCATTTT.

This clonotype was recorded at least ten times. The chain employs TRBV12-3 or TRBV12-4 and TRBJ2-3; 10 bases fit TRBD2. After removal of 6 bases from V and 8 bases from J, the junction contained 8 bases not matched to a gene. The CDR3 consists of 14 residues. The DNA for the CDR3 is TGTGCCAGCAGCCTCGGACTAGCGGCTGGTACGCAGTATTTT. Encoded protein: CASSLGLAAGTQYF.

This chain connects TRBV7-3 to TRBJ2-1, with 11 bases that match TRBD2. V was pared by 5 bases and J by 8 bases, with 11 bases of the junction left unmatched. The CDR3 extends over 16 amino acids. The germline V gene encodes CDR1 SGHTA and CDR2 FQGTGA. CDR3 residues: CASSRAQTSGSYEQFF. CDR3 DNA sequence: TGTGCCAGCAGCCGAGCCCAAACTAGCGGGAGCTATGAGCAGTTCTTC. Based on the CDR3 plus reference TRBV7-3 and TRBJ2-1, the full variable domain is GAGVSQTPSNKVTEKGKYVELRCDPISGHTALYWYRQSLGQGPEFLIYFQGTGAADDSGLPNDRFFAVRPEGSVSTLKIQRTERGDSAVYLCASSRAQTSGSYEQFFGPGTRLTVL.

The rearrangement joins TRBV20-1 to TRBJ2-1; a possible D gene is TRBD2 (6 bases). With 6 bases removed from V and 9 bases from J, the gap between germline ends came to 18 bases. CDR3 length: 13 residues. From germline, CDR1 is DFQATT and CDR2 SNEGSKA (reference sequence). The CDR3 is CSALASERAEQFF. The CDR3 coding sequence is TGCAGTGCGTTAGCGAGCGAGCGGGCTGAGCAGTTCTTC.

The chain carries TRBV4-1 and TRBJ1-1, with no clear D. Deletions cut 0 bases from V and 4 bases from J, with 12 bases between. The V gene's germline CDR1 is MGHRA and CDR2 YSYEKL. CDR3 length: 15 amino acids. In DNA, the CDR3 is TGCGCCAGCAGCCAAGATAAGGTGGTGCCCACTGAAGCTTTCTTT. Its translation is CASSQDKVVPTEAFF.

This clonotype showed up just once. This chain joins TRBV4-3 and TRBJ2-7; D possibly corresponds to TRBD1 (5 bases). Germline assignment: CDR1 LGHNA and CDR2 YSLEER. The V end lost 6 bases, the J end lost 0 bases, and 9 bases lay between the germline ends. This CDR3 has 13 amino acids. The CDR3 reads CASSDRVSYEQYF. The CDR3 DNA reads TGCGCCAGCAGTGACAGAGTCTCCTACGAGCAGTACTTC.

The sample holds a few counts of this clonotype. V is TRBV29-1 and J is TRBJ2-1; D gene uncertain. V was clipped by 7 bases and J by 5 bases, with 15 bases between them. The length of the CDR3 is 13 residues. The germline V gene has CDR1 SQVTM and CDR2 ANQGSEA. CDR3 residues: CSAHSRGNNEQFF. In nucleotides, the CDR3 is TGCAGCGCCCACTCACGAGGAAACAATGAGCAGTTCTTC.

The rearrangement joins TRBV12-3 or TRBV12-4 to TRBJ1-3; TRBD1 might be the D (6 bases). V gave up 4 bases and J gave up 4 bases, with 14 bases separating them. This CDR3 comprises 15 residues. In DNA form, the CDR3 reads TGTGCCAGCAGTTCGCAACAGGGATACGGAAACACCATATATTTT. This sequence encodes CASSSQQGYGNTIYF.

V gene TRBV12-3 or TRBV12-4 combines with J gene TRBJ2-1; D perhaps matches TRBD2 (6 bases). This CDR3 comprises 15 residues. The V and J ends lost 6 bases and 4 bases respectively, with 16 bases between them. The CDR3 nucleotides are TGTGCCAGCAGCCGTGCGGGACTCTCATACAATGAGCAGTTCTTC. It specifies CASSRAGLSYNEQFF.

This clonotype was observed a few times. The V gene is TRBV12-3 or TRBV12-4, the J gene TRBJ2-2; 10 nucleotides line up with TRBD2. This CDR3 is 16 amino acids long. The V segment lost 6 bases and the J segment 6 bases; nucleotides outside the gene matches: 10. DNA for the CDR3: TGTGCCAGCAGCCCTACTAGCGGGAATCGGTCCGGGGAGCTGTTTTTT. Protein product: CASSPTSGNRSGELFF.

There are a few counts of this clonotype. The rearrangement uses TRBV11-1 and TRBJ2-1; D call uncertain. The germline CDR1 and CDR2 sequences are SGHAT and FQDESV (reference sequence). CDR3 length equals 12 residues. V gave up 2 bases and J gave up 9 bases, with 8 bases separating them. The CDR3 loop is CASSLLVTEQFF. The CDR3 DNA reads TGTGCCAGCAGCTTACTAGTAACTGAGCAGTTCTTC.

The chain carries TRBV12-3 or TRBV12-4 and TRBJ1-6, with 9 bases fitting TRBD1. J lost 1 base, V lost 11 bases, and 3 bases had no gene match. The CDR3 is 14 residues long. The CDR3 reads CAGQGSSYNSPLHF. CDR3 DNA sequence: TGTGCCGGACAGGGGAGTTCCTATAATTCACCCCTCCACTTT.

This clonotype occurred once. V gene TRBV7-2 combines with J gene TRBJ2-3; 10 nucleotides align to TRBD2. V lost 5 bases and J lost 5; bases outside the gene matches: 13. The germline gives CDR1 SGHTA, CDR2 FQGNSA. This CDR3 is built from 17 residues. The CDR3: CASSRLQRGGVEDTQYF. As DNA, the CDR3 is TGTGCCAGCAGCAGACTACAGCGGGGGGGCGTGGAAGATACGCAGTATTTT.

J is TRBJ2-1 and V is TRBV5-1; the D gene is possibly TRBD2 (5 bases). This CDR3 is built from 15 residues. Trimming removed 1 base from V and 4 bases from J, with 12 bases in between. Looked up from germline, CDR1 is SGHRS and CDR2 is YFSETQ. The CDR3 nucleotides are TGCGCCAGCAGCTTGTCTAGCATGGCTTACAATGAGCAGTTCTTC. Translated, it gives CASSLSSMAYNEQFF. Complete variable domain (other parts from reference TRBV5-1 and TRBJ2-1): KAGVTQTPRYLIKTRGQQVTLSCSPISGHRSVSWYQQTPGQGLQFLFEYFSETQRNKGNFPGRFSGRQFSNSRSEMNVSTLELGDSALYLCASSLSSMAYNEQFFGPGTRLTVL.

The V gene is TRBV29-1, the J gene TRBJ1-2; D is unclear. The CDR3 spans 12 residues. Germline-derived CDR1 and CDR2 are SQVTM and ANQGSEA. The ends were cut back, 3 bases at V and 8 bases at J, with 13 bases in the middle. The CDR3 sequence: CSVEGGNGGYTF. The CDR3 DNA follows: TGCAGCGTTGAGGGAGGGAACGGAGGCTACACCTTC. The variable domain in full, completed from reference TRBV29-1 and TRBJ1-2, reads SAVISQKPSRDICQRGTSLTIQCQVDSQVTMMFWYRQQPGQSLTLIATANQGSEATYESGFVIDKFPISRPNLTFSTLTVSNMSPEDSSIYLCSVEGGNGGYTFGSGTRLTVV.

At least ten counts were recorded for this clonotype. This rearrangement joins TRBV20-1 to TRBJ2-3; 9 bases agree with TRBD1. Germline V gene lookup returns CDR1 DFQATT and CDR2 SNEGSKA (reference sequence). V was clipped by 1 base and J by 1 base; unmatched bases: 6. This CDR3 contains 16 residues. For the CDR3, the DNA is TGCAGTGCTAGAGGACTGAGACAGGGGGGCACAGATACGCAGTATTTT. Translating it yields CSARGLRQGGTDTQYF.

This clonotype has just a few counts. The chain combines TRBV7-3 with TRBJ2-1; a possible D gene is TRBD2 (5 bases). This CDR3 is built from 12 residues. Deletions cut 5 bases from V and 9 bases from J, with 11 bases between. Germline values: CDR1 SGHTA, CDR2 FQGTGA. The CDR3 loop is CASSRTSSEQFF. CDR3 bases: TGTGCCAGCAGCCGAACTAGTTCTGAGCAGTTCTTC.

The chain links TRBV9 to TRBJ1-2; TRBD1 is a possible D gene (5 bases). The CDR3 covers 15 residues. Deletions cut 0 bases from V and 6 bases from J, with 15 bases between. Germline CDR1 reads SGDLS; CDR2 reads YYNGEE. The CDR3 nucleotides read TGTGCCAGCAGCGTAGCCGGGACCCTCCTTAATGGCTACACCTTC. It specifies CASSVAGTLLNGYTF.

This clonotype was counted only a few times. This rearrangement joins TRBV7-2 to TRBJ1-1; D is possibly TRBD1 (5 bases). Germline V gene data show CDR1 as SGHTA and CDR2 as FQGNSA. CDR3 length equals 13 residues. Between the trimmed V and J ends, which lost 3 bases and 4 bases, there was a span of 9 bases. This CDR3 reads CASSFRQITEAFF. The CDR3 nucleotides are TGTGCCAGCAGCTTCAGACAGATCACTGAAGCTTTCTTT.

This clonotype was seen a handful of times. The CDR3 here is CASSWGPRREETQYF. CDR3 DNA sequence: TGTGCCAGCAGCTGGGGACCTAGGAGGGAAGAGACCCAGTACTTC. J is TRBJ2-5 and V is TRBV11-2, with D tentatively TRBD2 (6 bases). V lost 4 bases and J 3 bases, leaving 15 bases between the germline ends. Germline CDR1 and CDR2: SGHAT and FQNNGV. This CDR3 contains 15 residues.

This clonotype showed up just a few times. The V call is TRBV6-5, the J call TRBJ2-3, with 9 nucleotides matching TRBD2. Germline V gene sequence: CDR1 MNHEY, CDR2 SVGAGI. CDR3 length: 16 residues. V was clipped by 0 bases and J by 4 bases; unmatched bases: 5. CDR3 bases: TGTGCCAGCAGTTACTCGGCTAGCGGGGCGTCAGATACGCAGTATTTT. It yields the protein CASSYSASGASDTQYF.